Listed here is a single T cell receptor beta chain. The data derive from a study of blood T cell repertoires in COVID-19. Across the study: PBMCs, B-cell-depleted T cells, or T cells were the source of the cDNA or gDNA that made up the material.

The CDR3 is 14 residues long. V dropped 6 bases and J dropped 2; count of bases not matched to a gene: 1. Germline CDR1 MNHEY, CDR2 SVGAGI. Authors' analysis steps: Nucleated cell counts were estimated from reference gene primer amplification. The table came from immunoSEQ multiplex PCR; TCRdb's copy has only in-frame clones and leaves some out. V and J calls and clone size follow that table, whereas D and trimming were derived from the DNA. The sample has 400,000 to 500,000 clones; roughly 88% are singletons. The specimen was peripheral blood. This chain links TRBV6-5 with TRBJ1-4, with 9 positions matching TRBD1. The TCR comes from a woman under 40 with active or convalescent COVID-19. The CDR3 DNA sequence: TGTGCCAGCAGCACAGGGGGCACTAATGAAAAACTGTTTTTT. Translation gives CASSTGGTNEKLFF.